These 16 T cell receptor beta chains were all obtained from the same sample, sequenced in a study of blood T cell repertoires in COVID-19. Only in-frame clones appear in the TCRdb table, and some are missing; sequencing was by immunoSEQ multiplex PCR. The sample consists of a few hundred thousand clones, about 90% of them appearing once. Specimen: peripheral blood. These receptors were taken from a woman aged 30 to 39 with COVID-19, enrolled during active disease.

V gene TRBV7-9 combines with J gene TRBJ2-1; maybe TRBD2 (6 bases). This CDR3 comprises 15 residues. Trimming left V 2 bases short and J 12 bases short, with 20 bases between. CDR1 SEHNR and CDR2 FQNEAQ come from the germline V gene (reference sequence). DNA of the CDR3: TGTGCCAGCAGCTTAAGCGGGTTTGGCGGAACGGCGCAGTTCTTC. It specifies CASSLSGFGGTAQFF.

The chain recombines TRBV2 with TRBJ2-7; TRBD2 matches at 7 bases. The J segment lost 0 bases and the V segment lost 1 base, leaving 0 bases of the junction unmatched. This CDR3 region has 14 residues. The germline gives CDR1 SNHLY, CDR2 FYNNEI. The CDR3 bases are TGTGCCAGCAGTGAAGGGACTAGCTCCTACGAGCAGTACTTC. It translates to CASSEGTSSYEQYF.

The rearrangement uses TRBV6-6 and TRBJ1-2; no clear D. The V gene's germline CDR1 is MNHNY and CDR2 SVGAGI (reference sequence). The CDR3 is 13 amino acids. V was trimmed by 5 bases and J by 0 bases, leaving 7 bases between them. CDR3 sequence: CASSPGTNYGYTF. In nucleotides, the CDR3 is TGTGCCAGCAGTCCCGGGACTAACTATGGCTACACCTTC.

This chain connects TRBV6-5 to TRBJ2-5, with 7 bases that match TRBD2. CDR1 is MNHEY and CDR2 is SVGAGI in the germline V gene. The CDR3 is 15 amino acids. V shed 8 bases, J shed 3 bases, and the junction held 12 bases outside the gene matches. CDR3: CASRISIAGEETQYF. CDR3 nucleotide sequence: TGTGCCAGCCGTATCTCCATTGCGGGAGAAGAGACCCAGTACTTC.

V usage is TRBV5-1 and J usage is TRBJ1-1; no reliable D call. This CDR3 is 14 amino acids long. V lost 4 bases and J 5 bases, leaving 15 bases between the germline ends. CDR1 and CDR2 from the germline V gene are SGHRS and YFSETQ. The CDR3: CASSPSGHGTEAFF. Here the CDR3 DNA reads TGCGCCAGCAGCCCGTCGGGTCATGGGACTGAAGCTTTCTTT.

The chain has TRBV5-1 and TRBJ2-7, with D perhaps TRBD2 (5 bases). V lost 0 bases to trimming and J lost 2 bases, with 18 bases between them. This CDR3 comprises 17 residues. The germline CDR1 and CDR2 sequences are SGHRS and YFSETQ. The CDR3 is CASSLALIHTRTYEQYF. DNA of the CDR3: TGCGCCAGCAGCTTGGCCTTGATCCATACTAGAACCTACGAGCAGTACTTC.

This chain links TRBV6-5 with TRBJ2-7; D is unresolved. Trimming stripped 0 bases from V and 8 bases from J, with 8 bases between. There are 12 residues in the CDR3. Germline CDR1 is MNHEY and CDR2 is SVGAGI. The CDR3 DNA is TGTGCCAGCAGTTACTCGAGTAACCAGCAGTACTTC. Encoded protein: CASSYSSNQQYF.

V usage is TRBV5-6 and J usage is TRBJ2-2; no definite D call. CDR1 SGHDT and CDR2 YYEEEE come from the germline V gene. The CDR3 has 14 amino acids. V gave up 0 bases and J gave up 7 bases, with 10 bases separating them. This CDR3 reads CASSLGPSGGELFF. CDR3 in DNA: TGTGCCAGCAGCTTGGGTCCCTCCGGCGGGGAGCTGTTTTTT.

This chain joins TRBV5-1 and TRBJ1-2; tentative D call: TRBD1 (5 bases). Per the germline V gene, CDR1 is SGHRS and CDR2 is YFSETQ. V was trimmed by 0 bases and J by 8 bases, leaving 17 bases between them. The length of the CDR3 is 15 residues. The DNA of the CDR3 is TGCGCCAGCAGCTTGGAAGGGGCCCTTAACTGGGGCTACACCTTC. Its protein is CASSLEGALNWGYTF.

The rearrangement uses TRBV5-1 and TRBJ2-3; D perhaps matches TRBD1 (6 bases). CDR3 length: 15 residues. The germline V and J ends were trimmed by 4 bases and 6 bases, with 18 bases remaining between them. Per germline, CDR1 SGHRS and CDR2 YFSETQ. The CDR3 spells CASSPGDTRSDTQYF. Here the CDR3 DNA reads TGCGCCAGCAGCCCCGGGGACACTCGATCGGATACGCAGTATTTT. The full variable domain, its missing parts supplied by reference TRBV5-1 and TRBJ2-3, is KAGVTQTPRYLIKTRGQQVTLSCSPISGHRSVSWYQQTPGQGLQFLFEYFSETQRNKGNFPGRFSGRQFSNSRSEMNVSTLELGDSALYLCASSPGDTRSDTQYFGPGTRLTVL.

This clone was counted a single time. The chain's CDR3 is CASSRQGKNTEAFF. As DNA, the CDR3 is TGTGCCAGTAGCCGACAGGGGAAGAACACTGAAGCTTTCTTT. The chain links TRBV19 to TRBJ1-1; TRBD1 agrees at 8 bases. Per germline, CDR1 LNHDA and CDR2 SQIVND (reference sequence). The CDR3 extends over 14 amino acids. Germline trimming cut 6 bases from V and 1 base from J; bases unmatched to any gene: 4. Complete variable domain (other parts from reference TRBV19 and TRBJ1-1): DGGITQSPKYLFRKEGQNVTLSCEQNLNHDAMYWYRQDPGQGLRLIYYSQIVNDFQKGDIAEGYSVSREKKESFPLTVTSAQKNPTAFYLCASSRQGKNTEAFFGQGTRLTVV.

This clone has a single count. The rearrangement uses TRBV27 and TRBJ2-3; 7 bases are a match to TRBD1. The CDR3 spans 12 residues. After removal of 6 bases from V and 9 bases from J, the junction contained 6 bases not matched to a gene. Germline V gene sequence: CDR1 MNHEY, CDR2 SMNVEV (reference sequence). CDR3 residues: CASSLPGQTQYF. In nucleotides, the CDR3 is TGTGCCAGCAGCCTACCGGGACAGACGCAGTATTTT.

CDR3 protein: CASSRYGYEQYF. CDR3 bases: TGTGCCAGCAGTCGGTACGGCTACGAGCAGTACTTC. This rearrangement joins TRBV6-2 or TRBV6-3 to TRBJ2-7; D is unresolved. The CDR3 is made up of 12 amino acids. Trimming left V 5 bases short and J 3 bases short, with 8 bases between. Germline assignment: CDR1 MNHEY and CDR2 SVGEGT.

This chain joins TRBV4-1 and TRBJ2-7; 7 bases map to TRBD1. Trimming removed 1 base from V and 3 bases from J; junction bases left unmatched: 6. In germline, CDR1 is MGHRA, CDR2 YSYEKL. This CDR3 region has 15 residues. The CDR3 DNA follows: TGCGCCAGCAGCCAAGGACAGGGAGAGGTCTACGAGCAGTACTTC. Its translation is CASSQGQGEVYEQYF.

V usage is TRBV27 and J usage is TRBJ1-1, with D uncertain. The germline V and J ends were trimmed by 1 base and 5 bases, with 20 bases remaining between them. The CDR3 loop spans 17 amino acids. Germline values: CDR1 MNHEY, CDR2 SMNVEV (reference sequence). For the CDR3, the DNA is TGTGCCAGCAGTTTATTGGGCACTGCCATAGGAAGGACTGAAGCTTTCTTT. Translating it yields CASSLLGTAIGRTEAFF.

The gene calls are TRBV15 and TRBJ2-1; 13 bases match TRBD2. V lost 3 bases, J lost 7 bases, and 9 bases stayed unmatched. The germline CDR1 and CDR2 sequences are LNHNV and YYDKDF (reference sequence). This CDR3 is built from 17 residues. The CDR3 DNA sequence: TGTGCCACCAGCAGGGACGGGACTAGCGGGAAGGAAAATGAGCAGTTCTTC. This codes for CATSRDGTSGKENEQFF. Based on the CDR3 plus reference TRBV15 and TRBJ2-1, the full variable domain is DAMVIQNPRYQVTQFGKPVTLSCSQTLNHNVMYWYQQKSSQAPKLLFHYYDKDFNNEADTPDNFQSRRPNTSFCFLDIRSPGLGDTAMYLCATSRDGTSGKENEQFFGPGTRLTVL.